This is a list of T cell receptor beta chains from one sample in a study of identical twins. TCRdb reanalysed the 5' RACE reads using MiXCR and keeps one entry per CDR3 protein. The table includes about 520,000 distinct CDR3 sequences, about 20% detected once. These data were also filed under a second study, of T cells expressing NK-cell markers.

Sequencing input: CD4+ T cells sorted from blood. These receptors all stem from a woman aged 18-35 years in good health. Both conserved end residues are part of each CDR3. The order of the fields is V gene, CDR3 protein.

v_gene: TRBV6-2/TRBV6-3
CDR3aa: CASSYQGLPQHF

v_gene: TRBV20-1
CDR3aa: CSASTPNNEQFF

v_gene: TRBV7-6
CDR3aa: CASSWKPPDTQYF

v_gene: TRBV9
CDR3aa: CASSPFIEGLDEQYF

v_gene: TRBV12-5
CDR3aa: CASALEDSPQFF

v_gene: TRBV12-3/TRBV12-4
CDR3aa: CAIAQGSEQFF

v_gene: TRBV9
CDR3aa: CASSPQTYNEQFF

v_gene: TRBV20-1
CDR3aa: CSASVGTSGNEQFF

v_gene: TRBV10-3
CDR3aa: CAISESWGGGYTF

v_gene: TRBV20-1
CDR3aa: CSARDNSETQYF

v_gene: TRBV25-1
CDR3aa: CASSEYPSTEQFF

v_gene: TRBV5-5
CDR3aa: CASSWGLYSNQPQHF